The entry below describes one T cell receptor (beta chain). Which antigen it targets is not known. Base qualities were left out, and no much larger clone turns up one base away. This entry is derived from a study of CD8 T cells in seronegative destructive rheumatoid arthritis (TCRdb year 2020). Regarding the study in general: Most of the eight CND-RA patients were receiving biological drugs at sampling. Rather than undergoing new sequencing, the seropositive RA, seronegative RA and healthy control comparison cohorts were drawn from an earlier published TCRbeta dataset. Peripheral CD8+ TCRbeta repertoires were compared between CCP-negative destructive rheumatoid arthritis (CND-RA) patients and newly diagnosed seropositive RA, seronegative RA and healthy controls. The research as a whole found: CND-RA patients appeared to carry a distinct set of enriched public clonotypes, which the authors read as support for a separate disease subset. No public clonotype enrichment survived Benjamini-Hochberg correction across the roughly 110,000 clonotypes tested. The small size of the CND-RA cohort was acknowledged as a limitation of the study. CND-RA repertoires showed more CMV-reactive and fewer influenza A-reactive CD8+ TCRbeta sequences than controls and other RA subtypes. In the absence of diagnostic samples, TCR repertoire differences may be partly attributable to poor disease control over the years rather than being present at onset. Once age was adjusted for, the CD8+ TCRbeta repertoires of CND-RA patients appeared less diverse and more clonal than the repertoires of other RA subtypes.

Genomic DNA from CD8+ cells was used for TCRbeta sequencing according to the manufacturer's instructions. A genomics technology centre in Finland performed the TCRbeta sequencing with the immunoSEQ assay. In the original analysis: The clonotype tables produced by the immunoSEQ preprocessing pipeline were converted into VDJtools format, and any non-productive clonotypes were filtered out. Samples below 10,000 reads were excluded and the rest subsampled to 10,000 reads; most of the eight CND-RA samples passed. The VDJtools CalcDiversityStats function was applied to data subsampled to 10,000 reads to calculate Shannon-Wiener, Simpson and clonality indices. To infer antigen specificity, non-singleton TCRbeta clonotypes were hard-matched against VDJdb, with no mismatches permitted. CDR3 sequences differing by one amino acid (Hamming distance 1) were grouped into clusters with potentially shared antigen targets. Public clonotypes were tested for group enrichment with one-sided Fisher's exact tests after resampling groups to six samples, repeated ten times. This immuneACCESS table, as held by TCRdb, lists in-frame sequences with V and J called but not all clones. Of the missing ones, under half trace to an unresolved V gene in checked studies; the others have no known cause. V and J calls and clone size come straight from that table; D and trimming were deduced from the DNA. For this sample there are about 13,000 clones; 80% to 85% appear just once. The top ten constitute approximately 26% of the sample.

A negative result on the clinical CCP2 antibody test was shown by CND-RA patients, and progression of joint destruction was observed despite active therapy. Every CND-RA patient showed typical joint destruction in the wrists and ankles and had failed conventional anti-rheumatic therapy. Sampling of CND-RA patients was performed not at diagnosis but after long disease histories, which spanned decades in several cases. Roughly 50 millilitres of EDTA-anticoagulated peripheral blood were collected from each patient. Density gradient separation with Ficoll-Paque PLUS was used to isolate peripheral blood mononuclear cells. AutoMACS magnetic bead positive selection was used to isolate CD8+ cells from fresh or cryopreserved PBMCs, and purity was verified by flow cytometry. Nucleospin Tissue or Tissue XS kits were used to extract genomic DNA, which was then quantified on a Qubit 2.0 fluorometer. Per the germline V gene, SGHVS is the CDR1 and FQNEAQ is the CDR2. The CDR3 goes from the cysteine to the phenylalanine over 13 residues. Only the CDR3 DNA stays, 39 bases, in frame from base 1. V is cut by 0 bases and J by 5 bases, and the space between the germline ends is 7 bases.

The rearranged segments are TRBV7-8 and TRBJ1-1, with a weak D call of TRBD1 (6 bases match). The source of this sequence is a woman in her thirties or forties with seronegative destructive rheumatoid arthritis. Sequenced: CD8+ T cells from blood. The CDR3: CASSLAQGTEAFF. The nucleotide sequence is given as TGTGCCAGCAGCTTAGCGCAGGGGACTGAAGCTTTCTTT.